This T cell receptor beta chain comes out of a study of beta chain features in type 1 diabetes. Each sorted population was over 98% pure. The authors reverse transcribed all of the isolated RNA, so sequencing captured expressed TCRB transcripts. The assay was immunoSEQ multiplex PCR, and TCRdb's table has in-frame clones only and misses some. The sample yields about 900,000 clones, roughly a sixth seen once. Trimming shortened V by 5 bases and J by 3 bases, and 14 bases separated the two germline ends. CDR3 size: 14 residues. Germline V lookup: CDR1 SGHAT, CDR2 FQNNGV. The sample comprised naive CD4+ T cells from blood. The rearrangement joins TRBV11-2 to TRBJ2-7; D is perhaps TRBD2 (6 bases). The sequence was collected from a woman younger than 35 in good health. The CDR3 nucleotides read TGTGCCAGCAGCATGACTAGGAGGAACTACGAGCAGTACTTC. Translating it yields CASSMTRRNYEQYF. Complete variable domain (other parts from reference TRBV11-2 and TRBJ2-7): EAGVAQSPRYKIIEKRQSVAFWCNPISGHATLYWYQQILGQGPKLLIQFQNNGVVDDSQLPKDRFSAERLKGVDSTLKIQPAKLEDSAVYLCASSMTRRNYEQYFGPGTRLTVT.